One sample yielded the 5 T cell receptor beta chains listed below, sequenced in a study of metastatic and nonmetastatic thyroid tumors. TCRdb redid the clone calls on the PCR reads using MiXCR. The repertoire holds approximately 79,000 clones, 8.6% seen once, with under 9% in the top ten. There were no patients who had received any treatment before thyroid surgery. The material sequenced was blood. The receptors derive from a female donor with papillary thyroid cancer or a benign thyroid nodule (not recorded which). Some clones in this sample may be carry-over from other donors' samples.

This clone was picked up many times. The CDR3 region has the DNA TGTGCCAGCAGCGCGGGGGCCATCGGGGAGCTGTTTTTT. Its protein is CASSAGAIGELFF. The chain carries TRBV7-3 and TRBJ2-2, with a tentative D call TRBD2 (7 bases). The CDR3 consists of 13 residues. CDR1 and CDR2 (germline): SGHTA, FQGTGA. Trimming removed 5 bases from V and 7 bases from J, with 11 bases in between.

This clone came up many times. The V call is TRBV7-3, the J call TRBJ2-1, with 7 bases matching TRBD2. This CDR3 is built from 13 residues. Per the germline V gene, CDR1 is SGHTA and CDR2 is FQGTGA. After removal of 4 bases from V and 3 bases from J, the junction contained 0 bases not matched to a gene. In DNA, the CDR3 is TGTGCCAGCAGCTCGGGGGGCTACAATGAGCAGTTCTTC. Translated: CASSSGGYNEQFF.

The chain uses TRBV3-1 and TRBJ2-3; D may be TRBD2 (5 bases). Trimming shortened V by 4 bases and J by 0 bases, and 17 bases separated the two germline ends. The CDR3 loop spans 17 amino acids. CDR1 and CDR2 (germline): LGHDT, YNNKEL (reference sequence). CDR3 region: CASSLQSTAASTDTQYF. CDR3 bases: TGTGCCAGCAGCCTTCAATCCACAGCGGCGAGCACAGATACGCAGTATTTT.

This clone was seen more than once but under ten times. V is TRBV6-4 and J is TRBJ1-3; 9 nucleotides line up with TRBD1. The V gene's germline CDR1 is MRHNA and CDR2 SNTAGT. The CDR3 runs 14 residues. J gave up 4 bases and V 9 bases, and 7 bases lay outside the gene matches. The CDR3 region has the DNA TGTGCCAGGAGCTGGGACAGGGAAGGAAACACCATATATTTT. Its protein product is CARSWDREGNTIYF.

This clone was seen at least ten times. This chain connects TRBV20-1 to TRBJ2-3; D might be TRBD2 (7 bases). CDR3 length: 14 residues. Trimming shortened V by 7 bases and J by 3 bases, and 17 bases separated the two germline ends. Germline-derived CDR1 and CDR2 are DFQATT and SNEGSKA (reference sequence). CDR3 nucleotides: TGCAGTGGCACGGAGGGGGGGCTTACAGATACGCAGTATTTT. Its translation is CSGTEGGLTDTQYF.